Shown below are 21 T cell receptor beta chains from a single sample sequenced in a study of identical twins. Each CDR3 protein is one row after TCRdb ran MiXCR on the 5' RACE reads. The repertoire consists of approximately 670,000 distinct CDR3 sequences, with around 6.1% occurring once and the leading ten covering 1.5% to 2%. The sequenced sample consisted of naive T cells sorted from blood. Source of these receptors: a man in his late teens or twenties in good health.

J is TRBJ2-1 and V is TRBV28; 8 bases are a match to TRBD2. The V segment lost 6 bases and the J segment 8 bases; nucleotides outside the gene matches: 12. Germline CDR1 is MDHEN and CDR2 is SYDVKM. The CDR3 is 15 amino acids. The CDR3 sequence: CASSASGSKNDEQFF. CDR3 nucleotide sequence: TGTGCCAGCAGCGCCAGCGGGAGTAAAAATGATGAGCAGTTCTTC. Together with reference TRBV28 and TRBJ2-1, the CDR3 gives the full variable domain: DVKVTQSSRYLVKRTGEKVFLECVQDMDHENMFWYRQDPGLGLRLIYFSYDVKMKEKGDIPEGYSVSREKKERFSLILESASTNQTSMYLCASSASGSKNDEQFFGPGTRLTVL.

This clonotype came up many times. The chain carries TRBV6-1 and TRBJ2-2; a possible D gene is TRBD1 (6 bases). V lost 10 bases and J 6 bases, leaving 15 bases between the germline ends. CDR3 length equals 13 residues. Germline assignment: CDR1 MNHNS and CDR2 SASEGT. For the CDR3, the DNA is TGTGCCACCGGACAGAGTAGGCCCGGGGAGCTGTTTTTT. Amino acid sequence: CATGQSRPGELFF.

Many counts were recorded for this clonotype. The rearrangement uses TRBV7-6 and TRBJ2-1; the D is unclear. CDR3 length equals 15 residues. Germline V gene lookup returns CDR1 SGHVS and CDR2 FNYEAQ. Trimming shortened V by 2 bases and J by 1 base, and 9 bases separated the two germline ends. The CDR3: CASSLMMGSYNEQFF. CDR3 nucleotide sequence: TGTGCCAGCAGCTTAATGATGGGGTCCTACAATGAGCAGTTCTTC.

This clonotype was counted only a few times. The chain uses TRBV18 and TRBJ2-7; D not certain. Germline-derived CDR1 and CDR2 are KGHSH and LQKENI. V lost 5 bases and J lost 2, with 10 bases in between. The CDR3 covers 13 residues. CDR3 sequence reads: CASSDDKTYEQYF. In nucleotides, the CDR3 is TGTGCCAGCTCAGATGACAAAACCTACGAGCAGTACTTC.

In this sample, this clonotype turned up a few times. J is TRBJ2-3 and V is TRBV4-2; D possibly corresponds to TRBD2 (6 bases). The CDR3 totals 14 residues. Trimming stripped 8 bases from V and 6 bases from J, with 18 bases between. Germline V CDR1 and CDR2: LGHNA, YNFKEQ. In DNA form, the CDR3 reads TGTGCCAGCGGACCGGACGGCGGGATGGATACGCAGTATTTT. Its protein product is CASGPDGGMDTQYF.

This clonotype was seen ten or more times. The chain carries TRBV9 and TRBJ2-2; D is possibly TRBD2 (5 bases). The germline CDR1 and CDR2 sequences are SGDLS and YYNGEE. The CDR3 spans 16 residues. V lost 0 bases to trimming and J lost 8 bases, with 17 bases between them. The CDR3 sequence: CASSVESQLGMGELFF. The CDR3 DNA is TGTGCCAGCAGCGTAGAATCACAACTAGGAATGGGGGAGCTGTTTTTT.

This clonotype was detected ten times or more. The V call is TRBV29-1, the J call TRBJ2-1; no clear D gene. CDR1 is SQVTM and CDR2 is ANQGSEA in the germline V gene. The CDR3 is 15 residues long. Trimming removed 1 base at V and 3 bases at J, with 13 bases between. DNA for the CDR3: TGCAGCGTTGAAGTGCTAGGGCAGAACTACAATGAGCAGTTCTTC. Amino acid sequence: CSVEVLGQNYNEQFF.

The chain has TRBV5-1 and TRBJ2-1, with 10 bases aligning to TRBD2. There are 15 residues in the CDR3. V lost 3 bases, J lost 2 bases, and 2 bases stayed unmatched. Germline CDR1 is SGHRS and CDR2 is YFSETQ. Written as DNA, the CDR3 is TGCGCCAGCAGCTACACTAGCGGGACCTACAATGAGCAGTTCTTC. Translating gives CASSYTSGTYNEQFF.

V and J are TRBV7-2 and TRBJ2-7; no clear D gene. V was cut by 2 bases and J by 3 bases, with 8 bases left in between. The CDR3 is 13 amino acids. The germline V gene encodes CDR1 SGHTA and CDR2 FQGNSA. CDR3 residues: CASSLRDNYEQYF. The DNA of the CDR3 is TGTGCCAGCAGCTTACGAGACAACTACGAGCAGTACTTC.

Ten or more counts support this clonotype. The V call is TRBV6-1, the J call TRBJ2-7; 11 nucleotides match TRBD2. The CDR3 spans 15 residues. Germline CDR1 MNHNS, CDR2 SASEGT. The V segment lost 6 bases and the J segment 5 bases; nucleotides outside the gene matches: 9. Written as DNA, the CDR3 is TGTGCCAGCAGATCCTTTAGCGGGAGGGCCCACGAGCAGTACTTC. This translates into CASRSFSGRAHEQYF.

The table lists this clonotype with a few counts. The chain couples TRBV27 to TRBJ1-4; D is unclear. CDR3 length: 14 amino acids. Germline V CDR1 and CDR2: MNHEY, SMNVEV (reference sequence). V gave up 5 bases and J gave up 7 bases, with 14 bases separating them. This chain's CDR3 is CASSNRVTGEKLFF. The CDR3 DNA follows: TGTGCCAGCAGTAACCGGGTCACGGGTGAAAAACTGTTTTTT.

This clonotype was seen many times. This chain uses TRBV5-1 with TRBJ2-4; 7 nucleotides line up with TRBD1. Germline CDR1 and CDR2: SGHRS and YFSETQ. Unmatched junction bases numbered 7, after V lost 4 bases and J lost 0 bases. The CDR3 is 16 amino acids. CDR3 amino acids: CASSPGQSLAKNIQYF. In nucleotides, the CDR3 is TGCGCCAGCAGCCCGGGACAGAGTCTAGCCAAAAACATTCAGTACTTC.

This clonotype was detected a few times. The gene calls are TRBV7-9 and TRBJ2-2; D is perhaps TRBD2 (5 bases). V dropped 1 base and J dropped 4 bases, with 16 bases sitting between them. From germline, CDR1 is SEHNR and CDR2 FQNEAQ (reference sequence). The CDR3 spans 17 residues. CDR3 amino acids: CASSLGRGRNPTGELFF. Written as DNA, the CDR3 is TGTGCCAGCAGCTTAGGGAGAGGGAGAAATCCCACCGGGGAGCTGTTTTTT. Together with reference TRBV7-9 and TRBJ2-2, the CDR3 gives the full variable domain: DTGVSQNPRHKITKRGQNVTFRCDPISEHNRLYWYRQTLGQGPEFLTYFQNEAQLEKSRLLSDRFSAERPKGSFSTLEIQRTEQGDSAMYLCASSLGRGRNPTGELFFGEGSRLTVL.

The V call is TRBV20-1, the J call TRBJ2-7; 8 bases agree with TRBD2. The CDR3 is 14 residues long. Germline V gene data show CDR1 as DFQATT and CDR2 as SNEGSKA (reference sequence). With V trimmed by 7 bases and J by 4 bases, 12 bases remained unmatched. In DNA, the CDR3 is TGCAGTGGCCAAGGACTAGCAATAAGTTACGAGCAGTACTTC. Encoded protein: CSGQGLAISYEQYF.

Ten or more counts support this clonotype. The rearrangement uses TRBV10-3 and TRBJ1-5, with D unclear. Trimming left V 5 bases short and J 0 bases short, with 11 bases between. This CDR3 spans 15 amino acids. The germline CDR1 and CDR2 sequences are ENHRY and SYGVKD. The CDR3 region is CAISITDNSNQPQHF. DNA for the CDR3: TGTGCCATCAGTATCACAGACAATAGCAATCAGCCCCAGCATTTT.

In this sample, this clonotype turned up a few times. This chain joins TRBV4-1 and TRBJ2-1; D is perhaps TRBD2 (5 bases). Trimming took 0 bases from V and 11 from J, leaving 17 bases between them. Looked up from germline, CDR1 is MGHRA and CDR2 is YSYEKL. The CDR3 contains 15 residues. The CDR3 DNA follows: TGCGCCAGCAGCCAAGAGCACTTCGGGGTCCCGCAGCAGTTCTTC. Translating it yields CASSQEHFGVPQQFF.

This clonotype was seen at least ten times. This chain joins TRBV20-1 and TRBJ2-2; TRBD2 agrees at 14 bases. The CDR3 runs to 17 residues. The V and J ends lost 1 base and 4 bases, in that order; junction bases with no gene match: 5. Per the germline V gene, CDR1 is DFQATT and CDR2 is SNEGSKA (reference sequence). The CDR3 spells CSARAGLAGGPTGELFF. CDR3 nucleotides: TGCAGTGCTAGAGCCGGACTAGCGGGAGGCCCCACCGGGGAGCTGTTTTTT.

The rearrangement joins TRBV30 to TRBJ1-3, with D possibly TRBD1 on 5 matching bases. V lost 1 base and J 1 base, leaving 11 bases between the germline ends. CDR1 is GTSNPN and CDR2 is SVGIG in the germline V gene (reference sequence). The CDR3 is made up of 15 amino acids. This CDR3 is CAWSGKTASGNTIYF. DNA of the CDR3: TGTGCCTGGAGTGGAAAGACAGCGTCTGGAAACACCATATATTTT.

This clonotype was found a few times. The genes are TRBV7-9 and TRBJ1-1; D is perhaps TRBD1 (5 bases). This CDR3 has 14 residues. CDR1 and CDR2 from the germline V gene are SEHNR and FQNEAQ (reference sequence). V lost 4 bases, J lost 5 bases, and 14 bases lay in between. CDR3 DNA sequence: TGTGCCAGCAGCTCAGGGATAACGATTACTGAAGCTTTCTTT. It encodes CASSSGITITEAFF.

This clonotype was recorded many times. The chain combines TRBV20-1 with TRBJ2-3, with 9 positions matching TRBD2. In germline, CDR1 is DFQATT, CDR2 SNEGSKA (reference sequence). After removal of 7 bases from V and 4 bases from J, the junction contained 12 bases not matched to a gene. The length of the CDR3 is 15 residues. The chain's CDR3 is CSVQRGGRAPDTQYF. In DNA, the CDR3 is TGCAGTGTCCAACGGGGCGGGAGGGCCCCAGATACGCAGTATTTT.

This clonotype came up a few times. This chain links TRBV2 with TRBJ1-5; a possible D gene is TRBD1 (6 bases). This CDR3 has 14 amino acids. The germline V gene encodes CDR1 SNHLY and CDR2 FYNNEI. V was clipped by 4 bases and J by 7 bases, with 14 bases between them. This chain's CDR3 is CASSVDRIDQPQHF. CDR3 sequence (DNA): TGTGCCAGCAGTGTTGACAGGATTGACCAGCCCCAGCATTTT.